This TCR beta chain was captured in a study of blood T cell repertoires in COVID-19. The ends were cut back, 0 bases at V and 6 bases at J, with 18 bases in the middle. Germline-derived CDR1 and CDR2 are LGHNA and YSLEER. CDR3 length: 16 residues. Clones were sequenced by immunoSEQ multiplex PCR, and TCRdb holds only the in-frame ones, with some missing. The profile shows about 400,000 clones, about 85% of them singletons. Sample: PBMCs or T cells enriched from blood (not recorded which). This sequence joins TRBV4-3 and TRBJ2-7; D might be TRBD1 (5 bases). The clonotype originates from a woman younger than 30 with acute COVID-19. The CDR3 sequence is CASSQDRAGFLGEQYF. CDR3 DNA sequence: TGCGCCAGCAGCCAAGATAGGGCAGGGTTTTTAGGCGAGCAGTACTTC.